Below, 20 T cell receptor beta chains from the same sample are listed, as sequenced in a study of control samples from healthy donors and cancer patients. The protocol was immunoSEQ multiplex PCR, while the TCRdb copy is restricted to in-frame clones and leaves out a portion. This sample has tens of thousands of clones, with roughly 90% found just once. The sequenced sample was PBMCs. The source is a man in his 60s with colorectal cancer.

V gene TRBV9 combines with J gene TRBJ1-3, with D possibly matching TRBD1 (6 bases). Germline values: CDR1 SGDLS, CDR2 YYNGEE. Trimming removed 4 bases at V and 6 bases at J, with 17 bases between. The CDR3 covers 15 residues. CDR3 protein: CASSPRTVNKNTIYF. The CDR3 bases are TGTGCCAGCAGCCCCCGGACAGTCAACAAAAACACCATATATTTT. Based on the CDR3 plus reference TRBV9 and TRBJ1-3, the full variable domain is DSGVTQTPKHLITATGQRVTLRCSPRSGDLSVYWYQQSLDQGLQFLIQYYNGEERAKGNILERFSAQQFPDLHSELNLSSLELGDSALYFCASSPRTVNKNTIYFGEGSWLTVV.

The chain is built from TRBV24-1 and TRBJ2-1; D perhaps matches TRBD1 (5 bases). Germline lookup yields CDR1 KGHDR and CDR2 SFDVKD. The V and J ends lost 4 bases and 6 bases respectively, with 6 bases between them. The CDR3 is 12 residues long. CDR3 residues: CATSEGRNEQFF. The CDR3 bases are TGTGCCACCAGTGAGGGGCGCAATGAGCAGTTCTTC.

This chain joins TRBV2 and TRBJ2-5, with D tentatively TRBD1 or TRBD2 (6 bases each). The CDR3 consists of 18 residues. V was clipped by 1 base and J by 2 bases, with 20 bases between them. The germline CDR1 and CDR2 sequences are SNHLY and FYNNEI. The DNA of the CDR3 is TGTGCCAGCAGTGAAGGGAGGGGGACATCTCTTTTACAAGAGACCCAGTACTTC. The encoded protein is CASSEGRGTSLLQETQYF.

The chain joins TRBV6-1 to TRBJ1-1; possibly TRBD1 for D (6 bases). Trimming cost V 2 bases and J 6 bases, with 10 bases left between them. The CDR3 length is 13 residues. Germline V gives CDR1 MNHNS, CDR2 SASEGT. The CDR3 DNA sequence: TGTGCCAGCAGTGAAACGCAGGGGCCTGAAGCTTTCTTT. Its protein is CASSETQGPEAFF.

Only a few counts were recorded for this clone. Other DNA sequences within the sample encode an identical CDR3. CDR3 in amino acids: CASSVDGSNQPQHF. The CDR3 DNA reads as TGTGCCAGCAGCGTAGACGGCAGCAATCAGCCCCAGCATTTT. V gene TRBV9 combines with J gene TRBJ1-5; D ambiguous. CDR1 is SGDLS and CDR2 is YYNGEE in the germline V gene. The CDR3 runs to 14 residues. The V end was cut by 0 bases, the J end by 1 base, with 5 bases between.

The rearrangement links TRBV9 to TRBJ1-6, with D possibly being TRBD1 (5 bases). Trimming took off 0 bases at V and 10 bases at J, with 8 bases between the two ends. The CDR3 covers 13 residues. Germline values: CDR1 SGDLS, CDR2 YYNGEE. CDR3 sequence reads: CASSVGGVSPLHF. In DNA, the CDR3 is TGTGCCAGCAGCGTAGGAGGGGTCTCACCCCTCCACTTT. The whole variable domain, remainder taken from reference TRBV9 and TRBJ1-6, is DSGVTQTPKHLITATGQRVTLRCSPRSGDLSVYWYQQSLDQGLQFLIQYYNGEERAKGNILERFSAQQFPDLHSELNLSSLELGDSALYFCASSVGGVSPLHFGNGTRLTVT.

The rearrangement uses TRBV6-2 or TRBV6-3 and TRBJ1-5; 8 positions agree with TRBD1. V shed 6 bases, J shed 9 bases, and the junction held 10 bases outside the gene matches. Germline CDR1 is MNHEY and CDR2 is SVGEGT. This CDR3 is 14 amino acids long. CDR3 bases: TGTGCCAGCAGCCTCCGGGACAGGTCCGGGCCCCAGCATTTT. Translated: CASSLRDRSGPQHF.

This clone has a single count. The CDR3 here is CASRRGGTTDTQYF. The CDR3 DNA sequence: TGTGCCAGCAGGCGCGGGGGAACCACAGATACGCAGTATTTT. This sequence joins TRBV6-5 and TRBJ2-3, with 7 bases that match TRBD2. Losses at the gene ends were 6 bases for V and 2 bases for J; bases not matched to a gene: 5. CDR3 size: 14 residues. Per the germline V gene, CDR1 is MNHEY and CDR2 is SVGAGI.

The V gene is TRBV19, the J gene TRBJ1-5; 7 bases fit TRBD1. The CDR3 totals 15 residues. V shed 5 bases and J 0 bases; nucleotides not matched to a gene: 4. Germline loops: CDR1 LNHDA, CDR2 SQIVND (reference sequence). CDR3 nucleotide sequence: TGTGCCAGTAGTCCCGGGACAGCTAGCAATCAGCCCCAGCATTTT. As protein: CASSPGTASNQPQHF.

J is TRBJ2-3 and V is TRBV4-2, with D perhaps assigned TRBD1 or TRBD2 (5 bases each). V was shortened by 0 bases and J by 6 bases, with 16 bases between the two germline ends. This CDR3 has 16 residues. Germline V gives CDR1 LGHNA, CDR2 YNFKEQ. The CDR3: CASSQDGAARRDTQYF. DNA for the CDR3: TGTGCCAGCAGCCAAGACGGGGCAGCTCGAAGGGATACGCAGTATTTT.

This clone was seen once. The gene calls are TRBV10-3 and TRBJ2-7, with unresolved D. The CDR3 runs to 13 residues. V was cut by 5 bases and J by 0 bases, with 8 bases left in between. CDR1 and CDR2 (germline): ENHRY, SYGVKD. CDR3 loop: CAISPRLSYEQYF. CDR3 coding DNA: TGTGCCATCAGTCCAAGACTCTCCTACGAGCAGTACTTC.

V is TRBV19 and J is TRBJ2-3; no reliable D call. The germline gives CDR1 LNHDA, CDR2 SQIVND (reference sequence). The CDR3 is 15 residues long. Trimming shortened V by 3 bases and J by 6 bases, and 16 bases separated the two germline ends. The DNA of the CDR3 is TGTGCCAGTAGTATTTCCTGGCAGCTGAAGGATACGCAGTATTTT. This translates into CASSISWQLKDTQYF.

The table lists this clone with a few counts. J is TRBJ1-5 and V is TRBV4-1; D is unclear. Trimming stripped 5 bases from V and 0 bases from J, with 8 bases between. This CDR3 comprises 14 residues. Germline V gene data show CDR1 as MGHRA and CDR2 as YSYEKL. The CDR3 DNA is TGCGCCAGCAGCGGGCAGGCTAGCAATCAGCCCCAGCATTTT. Amino acids: CASSGQASNQPQHF.

This chain uses TRBV5-4 with TRBJ2-5; tentative D call: TRBD2 (6 bases). Per the germline V gene, CDR1 is SGHNT and CDR2 is YYREEE (reference sequence). The CDR3 length is 14 residues. V dropped 0 bases and J dropped 0 bases, with 6 bases sitting between them. CDR3: CASSLAGDQETQYF. CDR3 sequence (DNA): TGTGCCAGCAGCTTGGCGGGGGACCAAGAGACCCAGTACTTC.

The genes are TRBV14 and TRBJ2-2; D is possibly TRBD1 (5 bases). Trimming pared 4 bases from V and 4 bases from J, leaving 16 bases between. The CDR3 runs to 16 residues. From germline, CDR1 is SGHDN and CDR2 FVKESK. As DNA, the CDR3 is TGTGCCAGCAGCCCCCCCGGCAGGGTGGGCACCGGGGAGCTGTTTTTT. Its translation is CASSPPGRVGTGELFF.

Only a few counts were recorded for this clone. The sample holds other DNA sequences that translate to the same CDR3. V is TRBV4-1 and J is TRBJ2-7, with D tentatively TRBD2 (6 bases). CDR3 length: 16 amino acids. Trimming took off 1 base at V and 3 bases at J, with 16 bases between the two ends. CDR1 is MGHRA and CDR2 is YSYEKL in the germline V gene. CDR3 residues: CASSQVLGGGSYEQYF. As DNA, the CDR3 is TGCGCCAGCAGCCAAGTGCTGGGGGGTGGGAGCTACGAGCAGTACTTC.

This clone is classed as medium-sized. This chain uses TRBV28 with TRBJ2-7; D is undetermined. Per the germline V gene, CDR1 is MDHEN and CDR2 is SYDVKM. Trimming removed 1 base from V and 1 base from J, with 14 bases in between. This CDR3 contains 16 residues. The CDR3 protein is CASSLSPESVSYEQYF. The DNA of the CDR3 is TGTGCCAGCAGTTTATCCCCCGAAAGCGTTTCCTACGAGCAGTACTTC.

This chain joins TRBV18 and TRBJ2-7; D might be TRBD1 (6 bases). The CDR3 has 13 residues. Germline CDR1 and CDR2: KGHSH and LQKENI. V lost 3 bases and J 1 base, leaving 7 bases between the germline ends. In DNA form, the CDR3 reads TGTGCCAGCTCACCGGGGGCGTCCTACGAGCAGTACTTC. This codes for CASSPGASYEQYF.

This clone appeared a single time. The chain joins TRBV3-1 (or the pseudogene TRBV3-2) to TRBJ1-4; D is unresolved. This CDR3 spans 15 amino acids. V dropped 3 bases and J dropped 5 bases, with 13 bases sitting between them. Germline V lookup: CDR1 LGHDT, CDR2 YNNKEL (reference sequence). In nucleotides, the CDR3 is TGTGCCAGCAGCCAGTTGCCCGGGCCCAATGAAAAACTGTTTTTT. This gives the protein CASSQLPGPNEKLFF.

The chain recombines TRBV7-3 with TRBJ2-3, with unresolved D. Trimming cost V 6 bases and J 5 bases, with 12 bases left between them. The CDR3 is 13 amino acids. Germline assignment: CDR1 SGHTA and CDR2 FQGTGA. The CDR3 protein is CASSLGSEDTQYF. CDR3 sequence (DNA): TGTGCCAGCAGTCTCGGAAGTGAAGATACGCAGTATTTT.